The rows below give T cell receptor beta chains drawn from one sample of a study of cytomegalovirus exposure and HLA in healthy donors. Sequencing used immunoSEQ multiplex PCR; TCRdb keeps in-frame clones, though not all of them. This table holds approximately 160,000 clones, 77% found once. The source material was PBMCs. The origin of the receptors is a male donor in good health and CMV-seropositive. Each CDR3 is given with its conserved first and last residue. A D gene is named only where the DNA matches it firmly. Expanded clones get a size class; other rows say once, few or many, or leave the size out.

V gene	J gene	clone size	D gene	CDR3 protein	CDR3 DNA
TRBV19	TRBJ2-3	-	-	CASSHTTSMGDTQYF	TGTGCCAGTAGTCATACGACTAGTATGGGAGATACGCAGTATTTT
TRBV4-2	TRBJ2-1	few	-	CASSQDFYNEQFF	TGTGCCAGCAGCCAAGACTTCTACAATGAGCAGTTCTTC
TRBV11-2	TRBJ1-2	-	TRBD1	CASSSPPTGSNYGYTF	TGTGCCAGCAGCTCTCCCCCGACAGGGAGTAACTATGGCTACACCTTC
TRBV5-6	TRBJ1-1	-	-	CASSPSLAQGGWGTEAFF	TGTGCCAGCAGTCCAAGTCTAGCGCAGGGTGGGTGGGGCACTGAAGCTTTCTTT
TRBV19	TRBJ1-2	few	TRBD1	CASSVDRGYGYTF	TGTGCCAGTAGTGTCGACAGGGGATATGGCTACACCTTC
TRBV25-1	TRBJ1-1	once	TRBD1	CASSPGVRGRKNTEAFF	TGTGCCAGCAGTCCCGGGGTCAGGGGGAGGAAGAACACTGAAGCTTTCTTT
TRBV23-1	TRBJ1-1	-	-	CASRRDAYLGSTEAFF	TGCGCCAGCAGGCGGGACGCCTATCTCGGGAGCACTGAAGCTTTCTTT
TRBV6-5	TRBJ2-1	-	-	CASSTGNEQFF	TGTGCCAGCAGCACAGGTAATGAGCAGTTCTTC
TRBV27	TRBJ1-1	few	-	CASSGTLNTEAFF	TGTGCCAGCAGCGGGACACTGAACACTGAAGCTTTCTTT
TRBV5-1	TRBJ2-7	few	-	CAFFKQKAAYEQYF	TGCGCTTTTTTCAAGCAGAAGGCGGCATACGAGCAGTACTTC
TRBV4-1	TRBJ2-3	-	TRBD2	CASSQPLAGRGTDTQYF	TGCGCCAGCAGCCAACCATTAGCGGGAAGGGGCACAGATACGCAGTATTTT
TRBV5-1	TRBJ1-1	few	-	CASSLLGGSTTEAFF	TGCGCCAGCAGCTTGTTGGGAGGGTCGACCACTGAAGCTTTCTTT
TRBV7-7	TRBJ2-5	-	TRBD1	CASSPDRGKTQYF	TGTGCTAGCAGCCCGGACAGGGGAAAGACCCAGTACTTC
TRBV29-1	TRBJ2-3	-	TRBD1	CSVAGGTGLTDTQYF	TGCAGCGTTGCCGGCGGGACAGGGCTCACAGATACGCAGTATTTT
TRBV30	TRBJ1-1	-	TRBD1	CAWSGQPDREAFF	TGTGCCTGGAGTGGACAACCGGACAGGGAAGCTTTCTTT
TRBV1	TRBJ2-1	-	-	CTSSPRLAGGISYNEQFF	TGCACCAGCAGCCCCCGACTAGCGGGGGGGATCTCCTACAATGAGCAGTTCTTC
TRBV13	TRBJ1-4	-	-	CASSSQGVGEKLFF	TGTGCCAGCAGCTCACAGGGAGTTGGAGAAAAACTGTTTTTT